Listed below are T cell receptor beta chains from one sample, sequenced in a study of blood T cell repertoires in COVID-19. Produced via immunoSEQ multiplex PCR; TCRdb's table is partial and in-frame only. The table includes 150,000 to 200,000 clones, 84% detected once. Sequences were obtained from peripheral blood. Receptors were obtained from a young man with active or convalescent COVID-19. Both conserved end residues are part of each CDR3. Each record gives: V gene, D gene, clone size, J gene, CDR3 length, CDR3 protein, CDR3 DNA. A D gene is named only where the DNA matches it firmly. Clone size is shown for a subset of rows, as once, few, many or a class of expanded clone.

TRBV7-8	TRBD1	NA	TRBJ2-1	20	CASSLVRPGQGLGGLGEQFF	TGTGCCAGCAGCTTAGTTCGACCGGGACAGGGATTGGGAGGACTGGGTGAGCAGTTCTTC
TRBV19	NA	NA	TRBJ1-3	15	CASSGQADSGNTIYF	TGTGCCAGTAGTGGCCAGGCCGACTCTGGAAACACCATATATTTT
TRBV11-3	TRBD2	NA	TRBJ2-1	15	CASSLGTSGYNEQFF	TGTGCCAGCAGCTTGGGGACTAGCGGGTACAATGAGCAGTTCTTC
TRBV4-2	NA	NA	TRBJ1-2	12	CASSQESRVNTF	TGTGCCAGCAGCCAAGAGTCCAGGGTTAACACCTTC
TRBV6-2/TRBV6-3	NA	NA	TRBJ2-7	15	CASSTYSSPFPEQYF	TGTGCCAGCAGTACGTACAGCTCTCCCTTCCCCGAGCAGTACTTC
TRBV7-9	TRBD1	NA	TRBJ2-3	17	CASSLASRDRFTDTQYF	TGTGCCAGCAGCTTAGCTTCTAGGGACAGATTCACAGATACGCAGTATTTT
TRBV6-5	NA	NA	TRBJ1-2	14	CASYHYPGRQGYTF	TGTGCCAGCTACCACTACCCCGGGAGGCAGGGCTACACCTTC
TRBV28	NA	NA	TRBJ1-4	14	CASSLGGAWEKLFF	TGTGCCAGCAGCCTAGGGGGGGCTTGGGAAAAACTGTTTTTT
TRBV19	TRBD2	few	TRBJ2-7	14	CASSISGGPYEQYF	TGTGCCAGTAGTATCTCGGGAGGACCCTACGAGCAGTACTTC
TRBV5-6	TRBD1	NA	TRBJ1-2	15	CASSPSGTGYYGYTF	TGTGCCAGCAGCCCCAGCGGGACAGGGTATTATGGCTACACCTTC
TRBV7-2	NA	NA	TRBJ2-3	15	CATRPGGPGTDTQYF	TGTGCCACCCGACCCGGAGGGCCGGGTACAGATACGCAGTATTTT